This record concerns one T cell receptor (beta chain) sequence. Its antigen remains undetermined. No base qualities exist here, and no much larger clone lies one base off it. The sample comes from a study of blood T cell repertoires in COVID-19 (dated by TCRdb to 2018 to 2021). A note on the overall study: Samples from collaborators originated in the United States, Italy and Spain and spanned both the acute and convalescent phases of COVID-19. The material from the prospective study consisted of cDNA or gDNA derived from T cells, B-cell-depleted T cells, or PBMCs. The dataset comprised deeply sampled blood TCRbeta repertoires from subjects exposed to, actively infected with, or recovered from COVID-19. The repertoires were made available in a free public database intended to serve as a resource for research on the immune response to SARS-CoV-2. The samples were drawn from the first 160 participants of the ongoing ImmuneRACE study and from some 1,300 subjects provided by 6 global collaborators. The sample metadata nearly always contained a de-identified subject ID, COVID-19 status, age in years and sex. Where available, HLA class I and class II types were taken from metadata supplied by the sample provider and were not determined by assay-based typing. What the research found in general, with its limitations: The amount of clinical and demographic metadata varied by source and participant and was provided uncurated.

Taken from the germline V gene (reference sequence), the CDR1 and CDR2 loops are LNHDA and SQIVND. Germline trimming: 5 bases from V, 5 bases from J; junction bases outside gene matches: 9. Spanning cysteine to phenylalanine, the CDR3 consists of 15 amino acids. The DNA shown is the 45-base CDR3, in frame from base 1. In Seattle, one collaborating source enrolled patients while the infection was active and tracked those patients longitudinally over the course of disease. Whole blood was collected in K2EDTA tubes by collaborating institutions according to the institutions' own protocols. For TCRbeta analysis, collaborators shipped samples in one of three forms: frozen whole blood, isolated PBMCs, or DNA extracted from either of those sample types. TCRbeta CDR3 regions were amplified from genomic DNA using the immunoSEQ Assay, a bias-controlled multiplex PCR. The authors' analysis ran thus. The number of nucleated cells in each sample was estimated from the amplification of reference gene primers within the assay. Sequence reads were collapsed and filtered to measure the absolute abundance of every unique TCRbeta CDR3 rearrangement. For each sample, productive Simpson clonality was calculated as the square root of Simpson's diversity index over productive rearrangements. Not all clones reach the TCRdb copy of this immuneACCESS table, which keeps in-frame sequences only. Checked studies attribute under half of the gap to unresolved V genes and leave the rest unexplained. The V and J calls and clone size are taken from that table; D and trimming were inferred from the DNA. Recorded for this sample are about 310,000 clones; 90% of them occurred a single time. The top ten hold approximately 0.98% of the sample.

Recombination joined TRBV19 with TRBJ2-7, with 10 central nucleotides matching TRBD1. The sequence was collected from a woman aged 40 to 50 with COVID-19, enrolled during active disease. The sequenced sample consisted of peripheral blood. The nucleotide sequence reads as follows: TGTGCCAGTAGTTCTTTGGACAGGGGGGTCGACGAGCAGTACTTC. Translated, it reads CASSSLDRGVDEQYF.